Shown below are 8 T cell receptor beta chains from a single sample sequenced in a study of OX40 agonist ivuxolimab in advanced cancers. This table comes from immunoSEQ multiplex PCR, and its TCRdb copy is limited to in-frame clones, with some not included. The repertoire consists of around 11,000 clones, with around four fifths occurring once and the leading ten covering roughly 15%. Source: CD4+ or CD8+ T cells sorted from blood, taken in a trial of the OX40 agonist ivuxolimab. The origin of the receptors is an adult with an advanced solid tumor such as melanoma, head and neck, liver or kidney cancer.

The CDR3, as DNA: TGTGCCAGTAGTATAGTGAGCGGGGGGGCCAGGAATGAGCAGTTCTTC. This encodes CASSIVSGGARNEQFF. The chain uses TRBV19 and TRBJ2-1; TRBD2 agrees at 10 bases. Germline V gives CDR1 LNHDA, CDR2 SQIVND (reference sequence). V lost 1 base, J lost 7 bases, and 7 bases stayed unmatched. The CDR3 extends over 16 amino acids.

J is TRBJ2-1 and V is TRBV5-1, with D possibly matching TRBD1 (6 bases). The CDR3 sequence is 14 residues long. Trimming shortened V by 1 base and J by 5 bases, and 10 bases separated the two germline ends. The germline V gene encodes CDR1 SGHRS and CDR2 YFSETQ. The CDR3 coding sequence is TGCGCCAGCAGCTTGCAGGGGTTCAACAATGAGCAGTTCTTC. Residues: CASSLQGFNNEQFF.

The chain has TRBV7-9 and TRBJ1-2; a weak D match, TRBD1 (5 bases). With 8 bases removed from V and 2 bases from J, the gap between germline ends came to 12 bases. Germline-derived CDR1 and CDR2 are SEHNR and FQNEAQ (reference sequence). This CDR3 comprises 13 residues. The CDR3 here is CASGGGGNYGYTF. The CDR3 coding sequence is TGTGCCAGCGGTGGGGGTGGGAACTATGGCTACACCTTC.

The V and J genes are TRBV4-1 and TRBJ1-1; D call uncertain. Germline loops: CDR1 MGHRA, CDR2 YSYEKL. The CDR3 runs 12 residues. V was trimmed by 4 bases and J by 6 bases, leaving 9 bases between them. Written as DNA, the CDR3 is TGCGCCAGCAGCCCCGACAATGCTGAAGCTTTCTTT. Residues: CASSPDNAEAFF.

The V and J genes are TRBV6-1 and TRBJ1-1; perhaps TRBD1 as D (6 bases). The V end was cut by 10 bases, the J end by 1 base, with 16 bases between. There are 14 residues in the CDR3. The germline CDR1 and CDR2 sequences are MNHNS and SASEGT. Here the CDR3 DNA reads TGTGCCACCCCTGGCGGGGGGCCGAACACTGAAGCTTTCTTT. Translating it yields CATPGGGPNTEAFF.

The chain carries TRBV27 and TRBJ2-5, with 9 bases fitting TRBD2. V was clipped by 6 bases and J by 5 bases; unmatched bases: 10. Germline V gene lookup returns CDR1 MNHEY and CDR2 SMNVEV (reference sequence). This CDR3 is built from 15 residues. In DNA form, the CDR3 reads TGTGCCAGCAGGCCAAATAGCGGGAGAGGGGAGACCCAGTACTTC. It codes for CASRPNSGRGETQYF.

This rearrangement joins TRBV13 to TRBJ2-5; unclear D gene. Per germline, CDR1 PRHDT and CDR2 FYEKMQ (reference sequence). V gave up 3 bases and J gave up 0 bases, with 8 bases separating them. This CDR3 is built from 14 residues. CDR3: CASSFDRNQETQYF. The CDR3 coding sequence is TGTGCCAGCAGCTTTGACCGAAACCAAGAGACCCAGTACTTC.

The chain joins TRBV29-1 to TRBJ2-4, with D possibly being TRBD1 or TRBD2 (5 bases each). The V end was cut by 0 bases, the J end by 7 bases, with 19 bases between. From germline, CDR1 is SQVTM and CDR2 ANQGSEA. This CDR3 comprises 16 residues. This CDR3 reads CSVEEPLAGWGNIQYF. CDR3 in DNA: TGCAGCGTTGAAGAGCCCTTAGCAGGGTGGGGGAACATTCAGTACTTC.